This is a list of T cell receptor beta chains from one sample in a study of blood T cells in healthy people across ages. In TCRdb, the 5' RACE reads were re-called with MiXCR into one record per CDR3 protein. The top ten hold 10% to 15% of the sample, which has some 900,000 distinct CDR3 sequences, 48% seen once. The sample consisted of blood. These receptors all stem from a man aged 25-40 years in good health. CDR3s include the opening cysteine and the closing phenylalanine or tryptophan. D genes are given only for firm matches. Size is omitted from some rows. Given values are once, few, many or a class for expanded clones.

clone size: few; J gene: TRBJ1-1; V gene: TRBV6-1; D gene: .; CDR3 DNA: TGTGCCAGTCGCGCCGGGGTGAACACTGAAGCTTTCTTT; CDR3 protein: CASRAGVNTEAFF
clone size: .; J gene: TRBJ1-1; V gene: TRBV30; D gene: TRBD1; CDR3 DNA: TGTGCCTGCCACAGGGGTCGTGACACTGAAGCTTTCTTT; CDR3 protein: CACHRGRDTEAFF
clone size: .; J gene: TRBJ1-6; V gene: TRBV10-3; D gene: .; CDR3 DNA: TGTGCCATCAGTGACTCCGAGGGATACCTAGAACCCCTCCACTTT; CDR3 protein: CAISDSEGYLEPLHF
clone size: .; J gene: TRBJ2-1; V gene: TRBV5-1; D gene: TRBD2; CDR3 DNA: TGCGCCAGCAGCTGGACTAGCGCCAGCTCCTACAATGAGCAGTTCTTC; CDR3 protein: CASSWTSASSYNEQFF
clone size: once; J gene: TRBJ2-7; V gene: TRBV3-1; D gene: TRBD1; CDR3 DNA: TGTGCCAGCAGCCATTATGGGACAGCCCCCTACGAGCAGTACTTC; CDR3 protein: CASSHYGTAPYEQYF
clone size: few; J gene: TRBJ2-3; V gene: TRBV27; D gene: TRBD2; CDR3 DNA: TGTGCCAGCAGTACGGGGACTAGCGGGGTAACGTTTACAGATACGCAGTATTTT; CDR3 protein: CASSTGTSGVTFTDTQYF
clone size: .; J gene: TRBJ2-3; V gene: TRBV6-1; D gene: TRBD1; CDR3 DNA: TGTGCCAGCAGTCTCCGACAGGGAGACACAGATACGCAGTATTTT; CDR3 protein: CASSLRQGDTDTQYF
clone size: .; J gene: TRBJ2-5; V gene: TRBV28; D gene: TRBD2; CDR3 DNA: TGTGCCAGCAGTCCCGTGGGGGGGCAAGAGACCCAGTACTTC; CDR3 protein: CASSPVGGQETQYF
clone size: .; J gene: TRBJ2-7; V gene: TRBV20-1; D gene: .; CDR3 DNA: TGCAGTGCTACTCCTGGCCGAAGCTCCTACGAGCAGTACTTC; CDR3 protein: CSATPGRSSYEQYF
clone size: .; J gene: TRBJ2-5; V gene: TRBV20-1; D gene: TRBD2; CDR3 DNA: TGCAGTGCCTCCCACTTAGCGGGAGGGCCCCATGAGCAGTACTTC; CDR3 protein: CSASHLAGGPHEQYF
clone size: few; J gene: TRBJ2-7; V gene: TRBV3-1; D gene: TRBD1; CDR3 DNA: TGTGCCACCGGACAGGGGGTGAGTGAGCAGTACTTC; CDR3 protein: CATGQGVSEQYF
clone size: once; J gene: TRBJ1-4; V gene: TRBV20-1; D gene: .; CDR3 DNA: TGCAGTGCCTCAAATAATGAAAAACTGTTTTTT; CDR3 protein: CSASNNEKLFF
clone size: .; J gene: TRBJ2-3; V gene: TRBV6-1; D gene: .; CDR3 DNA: TGTGCCAGCCGACAGTTCGCAGATACGCAGTATTTT; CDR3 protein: CASRQFADTQYF
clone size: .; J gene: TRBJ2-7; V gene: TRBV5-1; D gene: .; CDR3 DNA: TGCGCCAGCTCGGCGGAGCCAGGTAGCTCCTACGAGCAGTACTTC; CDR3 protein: CASSAEPGSSYEQYF
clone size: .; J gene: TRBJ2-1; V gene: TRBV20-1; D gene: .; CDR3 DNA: TGCAGTGCTAGAGCGCGCAGGGGCCTCAATGAGCAGTTCTTC; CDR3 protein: CSARARRGLNEQFF
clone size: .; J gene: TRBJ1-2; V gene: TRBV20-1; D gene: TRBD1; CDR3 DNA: TGCAGTGCTAGCGGACAGGCCCCTAACTATGGCTACACCTTC; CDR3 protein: CSASGQAPNYGYTF
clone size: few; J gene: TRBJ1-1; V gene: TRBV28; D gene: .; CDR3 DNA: TGTGCCAGCAGTTTAGGTGGCAGGGGGAACACTGAAGCTTTCTTT; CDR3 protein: CASSLGGRGNTEAFF
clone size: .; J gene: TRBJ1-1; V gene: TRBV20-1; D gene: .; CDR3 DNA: TGCAGTGCTAGAAAGTCAGGCGACACTGAAGCTTTCTTT; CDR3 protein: CSARKSGDTEAFF
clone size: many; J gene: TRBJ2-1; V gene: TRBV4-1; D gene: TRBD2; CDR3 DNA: TGCGCCAGCAGCCAAGCGTTCAGCGGGGGGCACAATGAGCAGTTCTTC; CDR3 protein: CASSQAFSGGHNEQFF
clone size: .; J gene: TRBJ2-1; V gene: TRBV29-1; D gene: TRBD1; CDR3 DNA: TGCAGCGTTGAAAGGACAGGCGATGATGACTACAATGAGCAGTTCTTC; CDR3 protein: CSVERTGDDDYNEQFF
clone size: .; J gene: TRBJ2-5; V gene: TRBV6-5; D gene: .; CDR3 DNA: TGTGCCAGCAGTTACATTCTCGGTGAGACCCAGTACTTC; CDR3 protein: CASSYILGETQYF
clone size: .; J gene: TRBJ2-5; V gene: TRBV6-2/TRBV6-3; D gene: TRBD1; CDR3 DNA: TGTGCCAGCAGTGATAAGACAGGGAGAGGAGAGACCCAGTACTTC; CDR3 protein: CASSDKTGRGETQYF
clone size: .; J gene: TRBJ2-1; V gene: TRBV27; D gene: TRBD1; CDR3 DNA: TGTGCCAGCAGTTTGGGCCCCGGGACAGGATTTGAGCAGTTCTTC; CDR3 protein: CASSLGPGTGFEQFF
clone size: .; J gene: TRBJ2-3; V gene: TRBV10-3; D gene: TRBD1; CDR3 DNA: TGTGCCATCAGGACGACAGGGGGAGGAACAGATACGCAGTATTTT; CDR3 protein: CAIRTTGGGTDTQYF
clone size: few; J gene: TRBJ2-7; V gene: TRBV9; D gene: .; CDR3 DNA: TGTGCCAGCAGCGTAAGAACGACCTCCTACGAGCAGTACTTC; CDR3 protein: CASSVRTTSYEQYF
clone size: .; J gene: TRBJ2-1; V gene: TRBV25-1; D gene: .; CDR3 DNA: TGTGCCAGCAGTGATGCAGTCTCCTACAATGAGCAGTTCTTC; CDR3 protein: CASSDAVSYNEQFF
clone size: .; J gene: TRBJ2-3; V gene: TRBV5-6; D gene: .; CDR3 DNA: TGTGCCAGCAGCTCGCTTGAGGCCGCAGATACGCAGTATTTT; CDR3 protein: CASSSLEAADTQYF
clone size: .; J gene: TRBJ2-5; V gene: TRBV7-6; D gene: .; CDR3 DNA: TGTGTCAGCAGCTCTGAACCGGGTCTACTAGTTGAGACCCAGTACTTC; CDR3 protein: CVSSSEPGLLVETQYF
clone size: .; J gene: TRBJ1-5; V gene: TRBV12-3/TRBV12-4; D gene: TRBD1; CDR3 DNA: TGTGCCAGCAGCCTAGGACGGACAGGGAATCAGCCCCAGCATTTT; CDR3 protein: CASSLGRTGNQPQHF
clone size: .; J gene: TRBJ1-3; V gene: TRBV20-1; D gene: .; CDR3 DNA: TGCAGTACGAGTCGGGGCATGGGAGGAAACACCATATATTTT; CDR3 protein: CSTSRGMGGNTIYF
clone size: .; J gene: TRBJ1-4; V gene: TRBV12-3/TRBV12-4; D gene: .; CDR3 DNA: TGTGCCAGCAGTTTCGGGGGGGCGACAGCTAATGAAAAACTGTTTTTT; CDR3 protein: CASSFGGATANEKLFF
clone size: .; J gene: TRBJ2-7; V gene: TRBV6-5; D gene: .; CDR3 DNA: TGTGCCAGCAGTTACTCGAGGGCCTCCTACGAGCAGTACTTC; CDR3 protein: CASSYSRASYEQYF
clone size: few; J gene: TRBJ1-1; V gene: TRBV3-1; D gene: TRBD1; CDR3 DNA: TGTGCCAGCAGTCAAGAGACAGGGACTGAAGCTTTCTTT; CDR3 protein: CASSQETGTEAFF
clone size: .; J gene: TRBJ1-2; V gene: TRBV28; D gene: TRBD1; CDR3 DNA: TGTGCCAGCAGTTCGAGGGGGCCGGGCTATGGCTACACCTTC; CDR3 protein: CASSSRGPGYGYTF
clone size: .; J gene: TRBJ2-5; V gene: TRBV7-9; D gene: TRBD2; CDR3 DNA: TGTGCCAGCAACGGGGGGGTCGTGCAAGAGACCCAGTACTTC; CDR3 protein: CASNGGVVQETQYF
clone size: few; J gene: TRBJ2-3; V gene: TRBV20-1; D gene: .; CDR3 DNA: TGCAGTGCTAGAGAGGCGGGTGGCACAGATACGCAGTATTTT; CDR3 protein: CSAREAGGTDTQYF
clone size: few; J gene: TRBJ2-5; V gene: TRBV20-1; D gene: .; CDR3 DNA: TGCAGTGCTAGTGCCGAGACCCAGTACTTC; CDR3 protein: CSASAETQYF
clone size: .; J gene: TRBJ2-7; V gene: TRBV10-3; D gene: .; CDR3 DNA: TGTGCCATCAGTGCGTCTGGCGAGCAGTACTTC; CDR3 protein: CAISASGEQYF
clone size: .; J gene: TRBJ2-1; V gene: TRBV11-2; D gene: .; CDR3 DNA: TGTGCCAGCAGCTTAGAACGGACTTATGAGCAGTTCTTC; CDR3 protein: CASSLERTYEQFF
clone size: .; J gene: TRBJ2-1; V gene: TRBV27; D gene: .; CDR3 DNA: TGTGCCAGCAGCTGGAAGGCAGACAATGAGCAGTTCTTC; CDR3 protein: CASSWKADNEQFF
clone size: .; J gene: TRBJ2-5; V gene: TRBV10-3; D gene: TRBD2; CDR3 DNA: TGTGCCATCAGTGAGTCGGGTAGCGGGGGAGAGACCCAGTACTTC; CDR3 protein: CAISESGSGGETQYF
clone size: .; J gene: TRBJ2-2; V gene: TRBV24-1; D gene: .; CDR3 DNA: TGTGCCACCAGGGGGGACGTCGGCACCGGGGAGCTGTTTTTT; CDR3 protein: CATRGDVGTGELFF
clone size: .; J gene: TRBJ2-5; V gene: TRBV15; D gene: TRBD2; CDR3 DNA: TGTGCCACCAGCAGAGACGACGCGGGAGTAAAAGAGACCCAGTACTTC; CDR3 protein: CATSRDDAGVKETQYF
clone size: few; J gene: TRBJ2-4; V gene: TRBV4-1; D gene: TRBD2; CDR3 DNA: TGCGCCAGCAGCCAATTAATCCCCGGGGAGGGGGCCAAAAACATTCAGTACTTC; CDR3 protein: CASSQLIPGEGAKNIQYF
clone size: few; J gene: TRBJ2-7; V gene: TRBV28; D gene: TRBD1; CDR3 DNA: TGTGCCAGCCAGGGACAGTTAACCTCCTACGAGCAGTACTTC; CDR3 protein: CASQGQLTSYEQYF